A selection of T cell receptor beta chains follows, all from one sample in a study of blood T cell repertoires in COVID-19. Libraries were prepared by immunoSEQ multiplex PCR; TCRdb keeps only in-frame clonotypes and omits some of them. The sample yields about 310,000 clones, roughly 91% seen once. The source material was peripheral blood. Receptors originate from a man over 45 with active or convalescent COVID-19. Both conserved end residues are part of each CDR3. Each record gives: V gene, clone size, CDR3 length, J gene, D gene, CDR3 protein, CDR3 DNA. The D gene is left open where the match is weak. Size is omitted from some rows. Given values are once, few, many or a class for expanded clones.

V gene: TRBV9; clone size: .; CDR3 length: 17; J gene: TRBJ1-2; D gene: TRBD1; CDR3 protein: CASSVTGQGTLNYGYTF; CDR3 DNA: TGTGCCAGCAGCGTTACGGGACAGGGGACCCTTAACTATGGCTACACCTTC
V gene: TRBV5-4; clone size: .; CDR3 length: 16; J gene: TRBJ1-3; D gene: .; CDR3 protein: CASSSPLGGSGNTIYF; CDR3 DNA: TGTGCCAGCAGCTCTCCTTTGGGGGGCTCTGGAAACACCATATATTTT
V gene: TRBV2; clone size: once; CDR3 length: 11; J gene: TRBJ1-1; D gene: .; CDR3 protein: CASIRNTEAFF; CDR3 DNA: TGTGCCAGCATTAGGAACACTGAAGCTTTCTTT
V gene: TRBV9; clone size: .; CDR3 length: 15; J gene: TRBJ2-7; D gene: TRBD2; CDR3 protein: CASSKSSGGSYEQYF; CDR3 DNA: TGTGCCAGCAGCAAGTCTAGCGGGGGCTCCTACGAGCAGTACTTC
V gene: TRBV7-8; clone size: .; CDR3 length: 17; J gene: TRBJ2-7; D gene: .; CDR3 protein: CASSSGRDFLISYEQYF; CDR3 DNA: TGTGCCAGCAGCTCCGGACGGGACTTCCTAATATCCTACGAGCAGTACTTC
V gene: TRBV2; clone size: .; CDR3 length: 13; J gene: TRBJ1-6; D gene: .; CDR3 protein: CASSENSESPLHF; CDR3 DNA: TGTGCCAGCAGTGAGAACAGTGAATCACCCCTCCACTTT
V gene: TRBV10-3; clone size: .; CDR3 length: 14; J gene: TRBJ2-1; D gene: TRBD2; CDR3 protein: CAIQELAGANEQFF; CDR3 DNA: TGTGCCATCCAAGAACTAGCGGGGGCCAATGAGCAGTTCTTC
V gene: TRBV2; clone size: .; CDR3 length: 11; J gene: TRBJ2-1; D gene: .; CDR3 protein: CASSYYNEQFF; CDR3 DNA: TGTGCCAGCAGTTATTACAATGAGCAGTTCTTC
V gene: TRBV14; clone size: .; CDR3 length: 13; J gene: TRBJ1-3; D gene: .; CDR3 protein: CASSQQTDSTIYF; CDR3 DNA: TGTGCCAGCAGCCAACAAACGGACAGTACCATATATTTT
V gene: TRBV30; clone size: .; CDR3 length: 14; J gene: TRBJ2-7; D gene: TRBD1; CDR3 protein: CAWSVDRTAYEQYF; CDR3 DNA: TGTGCCTGGAGTGTGGACAGGACTGCCTACGAGCAGTACTTC
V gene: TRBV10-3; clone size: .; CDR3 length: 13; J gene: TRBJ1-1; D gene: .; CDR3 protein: CAIKLGVNTEAFF; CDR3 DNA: TGTGCCATCAAGTTAGGGGTGAACACTGAAGCTTTCTTT
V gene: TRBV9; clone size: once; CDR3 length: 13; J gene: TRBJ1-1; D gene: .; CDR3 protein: CASSVAFSTEAFF; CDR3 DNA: TGTGCCAGCAGCGTAGCATTTTCAACTGAAGCTTTCTTT
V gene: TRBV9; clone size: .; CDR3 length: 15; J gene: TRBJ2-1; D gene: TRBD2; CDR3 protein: CASSGRLAGDNEQFF; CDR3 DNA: TGTGCCAGCAGCGGAAGACTAGCGGGGGACAATGAGCAGTTCTTC
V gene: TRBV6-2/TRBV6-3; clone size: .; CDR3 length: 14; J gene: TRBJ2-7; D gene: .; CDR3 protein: CASSYLKPSDEQYF; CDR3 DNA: TGTGCCAGCAGTTACCTAAAACCTAGCGACGAGCAGTACTTC
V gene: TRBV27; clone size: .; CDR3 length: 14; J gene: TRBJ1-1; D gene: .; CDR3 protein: CVGFFRGENTEAFF; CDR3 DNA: TGTGTGGGGTTCTTCAGGGGAGAGAACACTGAAGCTTTCTTT
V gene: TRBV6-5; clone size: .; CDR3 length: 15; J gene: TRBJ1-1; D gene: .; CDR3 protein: CASSYSSGGDTEAFF; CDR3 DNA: TGTGCCAGCAGTTACTCTTCGGGGGGGGACACTGAAGCTTTCTTT
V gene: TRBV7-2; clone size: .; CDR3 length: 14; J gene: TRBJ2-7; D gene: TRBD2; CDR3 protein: CASSAQGLAGAFLF; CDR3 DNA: TGTGCCAGCAGCGCCCAGGGACTAGCGGGGGCCTTTCTCTTC
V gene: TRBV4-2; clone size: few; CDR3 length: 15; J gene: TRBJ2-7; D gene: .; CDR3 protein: CASSHGLAGSYEQYF; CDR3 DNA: TGTGCCAGCAGCCATGGACTCGCGGGCTCCTACGAGCAGTACTTC
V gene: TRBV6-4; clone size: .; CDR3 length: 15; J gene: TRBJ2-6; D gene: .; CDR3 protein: CASSPQATGANVLTF; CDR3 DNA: TGTGCCAGCAGTCCTCAGGCTACCGGGGCCAACGTCCTGACTTTC
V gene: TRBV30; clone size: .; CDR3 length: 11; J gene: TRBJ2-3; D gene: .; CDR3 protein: CAWNLADTQYF; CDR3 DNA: TGTGCCTGGAACTTAGCAGATACGCAGTATTTT
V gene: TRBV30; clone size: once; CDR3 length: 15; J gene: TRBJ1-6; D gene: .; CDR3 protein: CAWSYLGSYNSPLHF; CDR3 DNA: TGTGCCTGGAGTTACCTCGGCTCCTATAATTCACCCCTCCACTTT
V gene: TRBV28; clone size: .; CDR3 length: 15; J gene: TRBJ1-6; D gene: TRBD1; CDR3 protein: CASSLTGGWNSPLHF; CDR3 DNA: TGTGCCAGCAGCTTGACAGGGGGATGGAATTCACCCCTCCACTTT
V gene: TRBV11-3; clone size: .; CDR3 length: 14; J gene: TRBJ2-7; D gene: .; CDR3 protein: CASSASSYSYEQYF; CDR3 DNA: TGTGCCAGCAGCGCGTCAAGTTACTCCTACGAGCAGTACTTC
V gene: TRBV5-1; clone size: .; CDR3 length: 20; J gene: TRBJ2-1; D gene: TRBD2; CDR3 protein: CASSLVTGTSGSGTYNEQFF; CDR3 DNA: TGCGCCAGCAGCTTGGTTACCGGGACTAGCGGGAGCGGGACCTACAATGAGCAGTTCTTC
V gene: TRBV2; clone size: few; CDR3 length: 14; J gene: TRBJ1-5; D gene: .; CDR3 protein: CASSFQNVNQPQHF; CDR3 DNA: TGTGCCAGCAGTTTCCAGAACGTTAATCAGCCCCAGCATTTT
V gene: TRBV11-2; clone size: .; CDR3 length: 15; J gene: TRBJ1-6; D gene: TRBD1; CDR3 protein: CASSQTLTGTSPLHF; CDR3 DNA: TGTGCCAGCAGCCAAACTTTGACAGGGACCTCACCCCTCCACTTT
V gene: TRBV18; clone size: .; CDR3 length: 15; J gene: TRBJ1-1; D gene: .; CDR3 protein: CASSPGHGMNTEAFF; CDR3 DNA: TGTGCCAGCTCACCAGGGCATGGCATGAACACTGAAGCTTTCTTT
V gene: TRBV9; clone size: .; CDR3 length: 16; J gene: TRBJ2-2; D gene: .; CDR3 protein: CASKFGAATIGGELFF; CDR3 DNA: TGTGCCAGCAAGTTTGGCGCGGCCACTATCGGCGGGGAGCTGTTTTTT
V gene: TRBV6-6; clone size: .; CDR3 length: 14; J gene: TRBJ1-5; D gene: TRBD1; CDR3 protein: CASIDGQGGQPQHF; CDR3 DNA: TGTGCCAGCATAGACGGACAGGGAGGTCAGCCCCAGCATTTT
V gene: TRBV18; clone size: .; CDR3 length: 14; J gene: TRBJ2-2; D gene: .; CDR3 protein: CASSPRGVHWELFF; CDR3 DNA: TGTGCCAGCTCACCGCGAGGTGTCCACTGGGAGCTGTTTTTT
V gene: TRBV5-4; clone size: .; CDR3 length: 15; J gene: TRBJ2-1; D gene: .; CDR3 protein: CASSLDMASYNEQFF; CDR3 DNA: TGTGCCAGCAGCTTGGACATGGCCTCCTACAATGAGCAGTTCTTC
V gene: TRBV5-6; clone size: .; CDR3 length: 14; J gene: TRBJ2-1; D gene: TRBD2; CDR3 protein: CASSFGTTRNEQFF; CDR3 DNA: TGTGCCAGCAGCTTCGGGACTACTAGAAATGAGCAGTTCTTC
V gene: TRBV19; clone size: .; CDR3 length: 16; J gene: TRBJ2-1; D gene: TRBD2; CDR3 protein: CASSTRLAGGPDEQFF; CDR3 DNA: TGTGCCAGTAGTACCCGACTAGCGGGGGGGCCCGATGAGCAGTTCTTC
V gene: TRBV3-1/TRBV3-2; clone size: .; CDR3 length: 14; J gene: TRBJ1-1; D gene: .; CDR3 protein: CASSPRGANTEAFF; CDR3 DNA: TGTGCCAGCAGCCCACGGGGTGCGAACACTGAAGCTTTCTTT
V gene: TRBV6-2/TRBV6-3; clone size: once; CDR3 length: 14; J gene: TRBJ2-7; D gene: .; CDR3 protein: CASSPQGTLREQYF; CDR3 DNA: TGTGCCAGCAGTCCCCAGGGAACGCTACGGGAGCAGTACTTC
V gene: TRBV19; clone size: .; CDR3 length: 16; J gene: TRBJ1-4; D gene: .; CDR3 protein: CASRFPGQGSNEKLFF; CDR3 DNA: TGTGCCAGTAGATTCCCGGGACAAGGATCTAATGAAAAACTGTTTTTT
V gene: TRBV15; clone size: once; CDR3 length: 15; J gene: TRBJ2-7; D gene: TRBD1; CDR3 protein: CATSFPGQDSYEQYF; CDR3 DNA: TGTGCCACCAGCTTTCCGGGACAGGATTCCTACGAGCAGTACTTC
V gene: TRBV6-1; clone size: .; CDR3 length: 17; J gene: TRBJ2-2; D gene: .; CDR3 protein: CASSAGRGGGPTGELFF; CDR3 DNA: TGTGCCAGCAGTGCCGGCAGGGGTGGGGGCCCCACCGGGGAGCTGTTTTTT
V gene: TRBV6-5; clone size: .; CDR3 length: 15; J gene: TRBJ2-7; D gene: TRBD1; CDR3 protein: CASSYSLGQRYEQYF; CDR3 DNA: TGTGCCAGCAGTTACTCTTTGGGACAGAGATACGAGCAGTACTTC
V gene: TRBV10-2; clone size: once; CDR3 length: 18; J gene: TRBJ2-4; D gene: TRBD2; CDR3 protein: CASRNERRGTIAKNIQYF; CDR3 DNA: TGCGCCAGCAGAAATGAACGTCGAGGGACTATAGCCAAAAACATTCAGTACTTC
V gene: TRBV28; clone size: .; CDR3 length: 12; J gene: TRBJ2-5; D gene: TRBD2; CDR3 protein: CASRGRGETQYF; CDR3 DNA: TGTGCCAGCAGGGGGAGGGGAGAGACCCAGTACTTC
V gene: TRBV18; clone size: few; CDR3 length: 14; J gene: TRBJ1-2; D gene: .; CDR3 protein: CASSPAGGNYGYTF; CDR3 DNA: TGTGCCAGCTCCCCGGCGGGGGGTAACTATGGCTACACCTTC
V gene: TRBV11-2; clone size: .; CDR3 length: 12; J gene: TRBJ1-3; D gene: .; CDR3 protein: CATGSSGNTIYF; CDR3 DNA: TGTGCCACGGGGAGCTCTGGAAACACCATATATTTT
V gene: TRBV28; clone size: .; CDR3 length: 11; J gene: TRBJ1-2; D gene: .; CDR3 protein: CASNGAYGYTF; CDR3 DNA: TGTGCCAGCAATGGTGCGTATGGCTACACCTTC
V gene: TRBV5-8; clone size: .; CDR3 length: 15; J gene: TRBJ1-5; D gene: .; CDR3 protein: CASSPRVNSNQPQHF; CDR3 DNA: TGTGCCAGCAGCCCCCGGGTCAATAGCAATCAGCCCCAGCATTTT
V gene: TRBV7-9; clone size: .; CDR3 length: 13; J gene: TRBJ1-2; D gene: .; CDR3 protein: CASSLAAGDGYTF; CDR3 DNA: TGTGCCAGCAGCTTAGCGGCAGGGGATGGCTACACCTTC